Listed here are 13 T cell receptor beta chains from one sample, sequenced in a study of radiotherapy plus CTLA-4 blockade in lung cancer. Assay: immunoSEQ multiplex PCR; the TCRdb copy retains only in-frame clones and omits some. The table records roughly 98,000 clones, approximately 80% of them present only once. The specimen was peripheral blood, collected from a patient treated with radiotherapy plus ipilimumab. Receptor source: a human donor with non-small cell lung cancer that progressed on radiotherapy plus ipilimumab.

V usage is TRBV18 and J usage is TRBJ2-2; TRBD2 agrees at 8 bases. CDR1 and CDR2 (germline): KGHSH, LQKENI. The CDR3 totals 17 residues. J lost 0 bases, V lost 6 bases, and 9 bases had no gene match. The CDR3 region has the DNA TGTGCCAGCTCGCCGGGACTAGTGAAAGCGAACACCGGGGAGCTGTTTTTT. It specifies CASSPGLVKANTGELFF.

The chain has TRBV7-8 and TRBJ1-4; TRBD1 is a possible D gene (6 bases). There are 14 residues in the CDR3. V was shortened by 1 base and J by 7 bases, with 10 bases between the two germline ends. Germline CDR1 reads SGHVS; CDR2 reads FQNEAQ. CDR3 protein: CASSLGGGREKLFF. The CDR3 bases are TGTGCCAGCAGCTTAGGGGGGGGCCGTGAAAAACTGTTTTTT.

V and J are TRBV5-6 and TRBJ2-7, with D tentatively TRBD2 (5 bases). V was shortened by 2 bases and J by 5 bases, with 11 bases between the two germline ends. Germline CDR1 and CDR2: SGHDT and YYEEEE. The CDR3 covers 13 residues. CDR3 nucleotide sequence: TGTGCCAGCAGCTTCGAGGGTTTCAACGAGCAGTACTTC. Its translation: CASSFEGFNEQYF.

V and J are TRBV7-8 and TRBJ2-7; 8 nucleotides align to TRBD1. Unmatched junction bases numbered 4, after V lost 5 bases and J lost 1 base. This CDR3 comprises 14 residues. Germline lookup yields CDR1 SGHVS and CDR2 FQNEAQ. CDR3: CASSPWTGSYEQYF. For the CDR3, the DNA is TGTGCCAGCAGCCCGTGGACAGGGTCCTACGAGCAGTACTTC. The full variable domain, in which reference TRBV7-8 and TRBJ2-7 provide the parts outside the CDR3, is GAGVSQSPRYKVAKRGQDVALRCDPISGHVSLFWYQQALGQGPEFLTYFQNEAQLDKSGLPSDRFFAERPEGSVSTLKIQRTQQEDSAVYLCASSPWTGSYEQYFGPGTRLTVT.

V and J are TRBV4-2 and TRBJ2-7, with D perhaps TRBD1 (5 bases). This CDR3 region has 15 residues. Trimming took off 4 bases at V and 2 bases at J, with 15 bases between the two ends. Germline V gene lookup returns CDR1 LGHNA and CDR2 YNFKEQ. The DNA of the CDR3 is TGTGCCAGCAGCCGTGAGGACACCAGTACCTACGAGCAGTACTTC. Amino acids: CASSREDTSTYEQYF.

The rearrangement joins TRBV6-5 to TRBJ1-3; D is unclear. V lost 5 bases and J lost 1, with 12 bases in between. The CDR3 spans 15 residues. Germline V lookup: CDR1 MNHEY, CDR2 SVGAGI. The CDR3 spells CASSRLGISGNTIYF. DNA of the CDR3: TGTGCCAGCAGTCGTCTAGGGATTTCTGGAAACACCATATATTTT.

This clone was found a few times. The chain combines TRBV5-1 with TRBJ1-2; D is unclear. CDR3 size: 13 residues. Trimming left V 0 bases short and J 4 bases short, with 7 bases between. From germline, CDR1 is SGHRS and CDR2 YFSETQ. Here the CDR3 reads CASSLGVSYGYTF. The CDR3 DNA sequence: TGCGCCAGCAGCTTGGGGGTTTCCTATGGCTACACCTTC.

The chain has TRBV7-9 and TRBJ2-3, with 7 positions matching TRBD2. This CDR3 region has 14 residues. J gave up 8 bases and V 5 bases, and 10 bases lay outside the gene matches. Germline CDR1 is SEHNR and CDR2 is FQNEAQ (reference sequence). CDR3: CASSGPGTTVTQYF. The DNA for the CDR3 is TGTGCCAGCAGCGGACCGGGGACTACGGTTACGCAGTATTTT. The full variable domain, rest sourced from reference TRBV7-9 and TRBJ2-3, is DTGVSQNPRHKITKRGQNVTFRCDPISEHNRLYWYRQTLGQGPEFLTYFQNEAQLEKSRLLSDRFSAERPKGSFSTLEIQRTEQGDSAMYLCASSGPGTTVTQYFGPGTRLTVL.

J is TRBJ2-3 and V is TRBV27; D remains unclear. Between the trimmed V and J ends, which lost 9 bases and 2 bases, there was a span of 24 bases. Germline CDR1 and CDR2: MNHEY and SMNVEV (reference sequence). CDR3 length: 17 residues. DNA for the CDR3: TGTGCCAGTCTTCGGCTGAAGGCCCCTCTTTCCACAGATACGCAGTATTTT. Translation gives CASLRLKAPLSTDTQYF.

This clone has only a few counts. V usage is TRBV5-5 and J usage is TRBJ1-6; D gene unclear. V was trimmed by 0 bases and J by 9 bases, leaving 10 bases between them. This CDR3 contains 14 residues. CDR1 and CDR2 (germline): SGHKS, YYEKEE (reference sequence). CDR3 nucleotide sequence: TGTGCCAGCAGCTTGGCCTTGGGTGGTTCACCCCTCCACTTT. As protein: CASSLALGGSPLHF.

The chain carries TRBV7-9 and TRBJ1-1, with D tentatively TRBD1 (6 bases). The CDR3 is made up of 15 amino acids. The V gene's germline CDR1 is SEHNR and CDR2 FQNEAQ (reference sequence). V was trimmed by 5 bases and J by 0 bases, leaving 13 bases between them. The CDR3 loop reads CASSPLTGLNTEAFF. DNA for the CDR3: TGTGCCAGCAGCCCCCTGACAGGTTTGAACACTGAAGCTTTCTTT. The full variable domain, rest sourced from reference TRBV7-9 and TRBJ1-1, is DTGVSQNPRHKITKRGQNVTFRCDPISEHNRLYWYRQTLGQGPEFLTYFQNEAQLEKSRLLSDRFSAERPKGSFSTLEIQRTEQGDSAMYLCASSPLTGLNTEAFFGQGTRLTVV.

This CDR3 reads CASSPRGRGTDEKLFF. The DNA of the CDR3 is TGTGCCAGCAGCCCGAGGGGTAGGGGGACGGATGAAAAACTGTTTTTT. The chain uses TRBV9 and TRBJ1-4; maybe TRBD1 (6 bases). Germline CDR1 SGDLS, CDR2 YYNGEE. V was cut by 4 bases and J by 6 bases, with 19 bases left in between. The CDR3 is 16 residues long.

This chain links TRBV15 with TRBJ2-5; possibly TRBD2 for D (7 bases). V lost 8 bases to trimming and J lost 0 bases, with 16 bases between them. There are 15 residues in the CDR3. CDR1 LNHNV and CDR2 YYDKDF come from the germline V gene (reference sequence). DNA of the CDR3: TGTGCCACCGGGGTGGGGAGGGGGTACCAAGAGACCCAGTACTTC. Its protein is CATGVGRGYQETQYF.